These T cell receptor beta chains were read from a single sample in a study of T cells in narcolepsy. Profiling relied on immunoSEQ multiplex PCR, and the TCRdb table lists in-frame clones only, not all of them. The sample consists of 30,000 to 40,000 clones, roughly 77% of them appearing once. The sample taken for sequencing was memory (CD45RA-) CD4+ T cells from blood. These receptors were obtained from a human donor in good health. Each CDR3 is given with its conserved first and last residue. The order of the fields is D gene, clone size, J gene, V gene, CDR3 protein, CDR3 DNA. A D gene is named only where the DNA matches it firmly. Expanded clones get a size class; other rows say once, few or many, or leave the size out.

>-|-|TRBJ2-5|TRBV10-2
CASRVGGETQYF
TGCGCCAGCAGGGTGGGGGGAGAGACCCAGTACTTC
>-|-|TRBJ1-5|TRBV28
CASSFGYQPQHF
TGTGCCAGCAGTTTCGGGTATCAGCCCCAGCATTTT
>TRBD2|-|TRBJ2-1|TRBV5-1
CASSLRTSGSNEQFF
TGCGCCAGCAGCTTGCGGACTAGCGGGAGCAATGAGCAGTTCTTC
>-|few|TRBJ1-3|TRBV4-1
CASSQDILGVVGVGNTIYF
TGCGCCAGCAGCCAAGATATTTTAGGCGTAGTGGGAGTCGGAAACACCATATATTTT
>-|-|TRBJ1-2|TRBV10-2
CASSPTRNYGYTF
TGCGCCAGCAGTCCAACAAGAAACTATGGCTACACCTTC
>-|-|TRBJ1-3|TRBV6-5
CASSYVEGNTIYF
TGTGCCAGCAGTTACGTGGAAGGAAACACCATATATTTT
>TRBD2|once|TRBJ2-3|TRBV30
CAWGGLAGGTDTQYF
TGTGCCTGGGGAGGACTAGCGGGGGGCACAGATACGCAGTATTTT
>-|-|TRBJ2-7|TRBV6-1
CASSQRQGEQYF
TGTGCCAGCAGCCAGAGACAAGGCGAGCAGTACTTC
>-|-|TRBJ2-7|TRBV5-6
CASSLNYEQYF
TGTGCCAGCAGCCTAAACTACGAGCAGTACTTC
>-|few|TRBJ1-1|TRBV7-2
CASRTTRNTEAFF
TGTGCCAGCAGAACGACCCGGAACACTGAAGCTTTCTTT
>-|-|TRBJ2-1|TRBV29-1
CSGNGGPEQFF
TGCAGCGGGAATGGGGGCCCTGAGCAGTTCTTC
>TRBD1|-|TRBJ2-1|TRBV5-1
CASSPGQGALGGEQFF
TGCGCCAGCAGTCCGGGACAGGGGGCGCTAGGCGGTGAGCAGTTCTTC
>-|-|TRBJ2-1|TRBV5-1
CASSLSGGKNEQFF
TGCGCCAGCAGCTTGTCTGGCGGGAAAAATGAGCAGTTCTTC
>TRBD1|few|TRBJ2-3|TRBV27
CASSLWGQGSGTDTQYF
TGTGCCAGCAGTTTATGGGGACAGGGGTCGGGCACAGATACGCAGTATTTT
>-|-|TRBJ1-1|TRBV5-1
CASSLEGQGGTEAFF
TGCGCCAGCAGCTTGGAGGGGCAGGGAGGCACTGAAGCTTTCTTT
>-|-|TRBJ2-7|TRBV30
CACSVGLTYEQYF
TGTGCCTGCTCCGTGGGACTTACCTACGAGCAGTACTTC
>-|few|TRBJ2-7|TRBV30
CAWTGSYEQYF
TGTGCCTGGACGGGTTCCTACGAGCAGTACTTC
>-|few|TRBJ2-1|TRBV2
CASSVTVNEQFF
TGTGCCAGCAGTGTGACAGTCAATGAGCAGTTCTTC
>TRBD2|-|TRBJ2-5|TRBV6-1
CASPPGGTVTETQYF
TGTGCCAGCCCCCCGGGGGGGACGGTAACAGAGACCCAGTACTTC
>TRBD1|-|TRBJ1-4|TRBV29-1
CTAQGAGEKLFF
TGCACCGCACAGGGGGCTGGGGAAAAACTGTTTTTT
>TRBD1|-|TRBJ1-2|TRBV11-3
CASSPSRGVGYTF
TGTGCCAGCAGCCCGTCCAGGGGGGTGGGCTACACCTTC
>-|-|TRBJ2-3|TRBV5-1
CASSRDGTDTQYF
TGCGCCAGCAGCCGGGACGGCACAGATACGCAGTATTTT
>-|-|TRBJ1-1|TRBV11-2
CASSLFRGSTEAFF
TGTGCCAGCAGCTTATTTCGGGGTTCCACTGAAGCTTTCTTT
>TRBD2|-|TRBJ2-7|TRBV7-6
CASSPIAGTSATYEQYF
TGTGCCAGCAGCCCAATCGCCGGGACTAGCGCAACCTACGAGCAGTACTTC
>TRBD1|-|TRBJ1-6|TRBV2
CARDRQGGNSPLHF
TGTGCCAGGGATAGACAGGGTGGTAATTCACCCCTCCACTTT
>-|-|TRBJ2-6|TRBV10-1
CASSEGDSGANVLTF
TGCGCCAGCAGTGAGGGGGACTCTGGGGCCAACGTCCTGACTTTC